The T cell receptor (beta chain) under discussion was sequenced for a study of OX40 agonist ivuxolimab in advanced cancers. Whole-study context: Partial responses occurred in three patients (one hepatocellular carcinoma, two cutaneous melanoma). General study findings and limits: Among the least clonally expanded were partial responders at 0.1-3.0 mg/kg.

The V and J ends lost 1 base and 4 bases respectively, with 8 bases between them. CDR3 size: 14 residues. The germline V gene encodes CDR1 SNHLY and CDR2 FYNNEI. In regard to this clone: Its antigen is as yet unknown.

The method was immunoSEQ multiplex PCR; TCRdb's version includes in-frame clones alone and lacks a portion of them. Of about 69,000 clones listed, roughly 89% were seen once; the top ten hold about 10%. The clonotype comes from an adult with an advanced solid tumor such as melanoma, head and neck, liver or kidney cancer. Source: CD4+ or CD8+ T cells sorted from blood, taken in a trial of the OX40 agonist ivuxolimab. This sequence joins TRBV2 and TRBJ1-3; D is unresolved. This CDR3 reads CASSEGFKGNTIYF. The DNA for the CDR3 is TGTGCCAGCAGTGAAGGGTTTAAGGGAAACACCATATATTTT.